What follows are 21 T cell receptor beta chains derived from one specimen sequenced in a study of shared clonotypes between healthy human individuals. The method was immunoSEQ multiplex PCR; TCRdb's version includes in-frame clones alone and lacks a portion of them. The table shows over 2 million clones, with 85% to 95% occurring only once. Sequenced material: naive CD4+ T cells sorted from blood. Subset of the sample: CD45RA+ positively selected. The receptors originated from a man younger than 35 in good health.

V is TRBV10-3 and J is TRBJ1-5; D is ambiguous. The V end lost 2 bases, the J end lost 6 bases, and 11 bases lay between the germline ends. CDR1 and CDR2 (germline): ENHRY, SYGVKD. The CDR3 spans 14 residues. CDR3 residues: CAISEVSLVQPQHF. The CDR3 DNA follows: TGTGCCATCAGTGAGGTCAGTCTGGTTCAGCCCCAGCATTTT.

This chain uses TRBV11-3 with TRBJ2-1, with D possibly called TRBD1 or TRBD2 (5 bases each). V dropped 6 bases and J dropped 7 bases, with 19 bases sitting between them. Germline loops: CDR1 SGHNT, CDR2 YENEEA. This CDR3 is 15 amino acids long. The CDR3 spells CASSGGPGKQNEQFF. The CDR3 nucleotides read TGTGCCAGCAGTGGGGGACCGGGGAAGCAAAATGAGCAGTTCTTC.

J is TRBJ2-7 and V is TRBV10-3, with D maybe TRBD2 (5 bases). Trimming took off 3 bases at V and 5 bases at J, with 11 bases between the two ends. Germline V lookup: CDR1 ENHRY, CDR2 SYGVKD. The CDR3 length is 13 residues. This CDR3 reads CAISDGEPHEQYF. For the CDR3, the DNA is TGTGCCATCAGTGACGGGGAGCCCCACGAGCAGTACTTC.

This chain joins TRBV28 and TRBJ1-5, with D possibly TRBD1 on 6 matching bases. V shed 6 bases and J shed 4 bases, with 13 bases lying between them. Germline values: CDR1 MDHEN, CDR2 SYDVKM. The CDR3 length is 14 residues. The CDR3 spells CASSRDTLNQPQHF. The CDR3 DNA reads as TGTGCCAGCAGCAGGGACACACTAAATCAGCCCCAGCATTTT.

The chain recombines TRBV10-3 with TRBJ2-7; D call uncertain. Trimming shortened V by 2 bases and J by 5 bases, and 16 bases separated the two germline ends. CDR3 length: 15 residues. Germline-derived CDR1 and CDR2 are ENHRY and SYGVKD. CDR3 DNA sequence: TGTGCCATCAGTGAGATGCCAGCACTTGTCGACGAGCAGTACTTC. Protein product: CAISEMPALVDEQYF.

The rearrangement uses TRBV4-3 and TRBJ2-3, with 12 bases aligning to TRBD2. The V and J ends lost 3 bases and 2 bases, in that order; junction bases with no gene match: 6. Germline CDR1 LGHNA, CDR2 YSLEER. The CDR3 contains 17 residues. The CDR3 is CASSQGGLAGNTDTQYF. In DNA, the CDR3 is TGCGCCAGCAGCCAGGGGGGACTAGCGGGTAACACAGATACGCAGTATTTT.

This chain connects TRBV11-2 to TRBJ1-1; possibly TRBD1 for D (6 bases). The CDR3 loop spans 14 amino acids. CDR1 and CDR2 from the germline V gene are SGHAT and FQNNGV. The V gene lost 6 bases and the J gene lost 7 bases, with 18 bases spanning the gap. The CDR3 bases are TGTGCCAGCAGTCATTCAGGGGTTCGGGTTGAAGCTTTCTTT. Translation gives CASSHSGVRVEAFF.

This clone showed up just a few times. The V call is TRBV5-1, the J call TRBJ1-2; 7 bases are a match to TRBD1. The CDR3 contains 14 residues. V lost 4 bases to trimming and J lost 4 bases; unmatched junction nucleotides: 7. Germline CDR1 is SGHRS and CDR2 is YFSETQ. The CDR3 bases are TGCGCCAGCAGCGCGCGGACAGGATCCTATGGCTACACCTTC. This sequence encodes CASSARTGSYGYTF.

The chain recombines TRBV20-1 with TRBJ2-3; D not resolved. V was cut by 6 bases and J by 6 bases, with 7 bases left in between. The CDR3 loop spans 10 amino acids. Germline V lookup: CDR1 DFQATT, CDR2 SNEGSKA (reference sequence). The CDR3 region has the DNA TGCAGTGCCGTGCGGGATACGCAGTATTTT. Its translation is CSAVRDTQYF.

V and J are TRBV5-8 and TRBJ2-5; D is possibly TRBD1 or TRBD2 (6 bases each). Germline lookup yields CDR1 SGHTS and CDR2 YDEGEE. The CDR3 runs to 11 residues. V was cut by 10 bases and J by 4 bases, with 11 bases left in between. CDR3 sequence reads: CAGGRLETQYF. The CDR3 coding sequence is TGTGCCGGGGGGCGCCTAGAGACCCAGTACTTC. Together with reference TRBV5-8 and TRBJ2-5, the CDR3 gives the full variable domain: EAGVTQSPTHLIKTRGQQATLRCSPISGHTSVYWYQQALGLGLQFLLWYDEGEERNRGNFPPRFSGRQFPNYSSELNVNALELEDSALYLCAGGRLETQYFGPGTRLLVL.

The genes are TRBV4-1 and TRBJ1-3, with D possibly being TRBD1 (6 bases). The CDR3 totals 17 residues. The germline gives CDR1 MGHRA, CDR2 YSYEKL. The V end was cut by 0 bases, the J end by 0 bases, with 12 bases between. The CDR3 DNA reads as TGCGCCAGCAGCCAAGAGGTGAGACAGGTCTCTGGAAACACCATATATTTT. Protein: CASSQEVRQVSGNTIYF.

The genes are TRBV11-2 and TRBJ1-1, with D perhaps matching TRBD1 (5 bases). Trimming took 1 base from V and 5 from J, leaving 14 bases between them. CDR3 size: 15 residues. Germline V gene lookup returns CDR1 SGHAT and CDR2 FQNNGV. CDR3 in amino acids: CASSLVGVGYTEAFF. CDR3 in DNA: TGTGCCAGCAGCTTAGTAGGGGTAGGCTATACTGAAGCTTTCTTT.

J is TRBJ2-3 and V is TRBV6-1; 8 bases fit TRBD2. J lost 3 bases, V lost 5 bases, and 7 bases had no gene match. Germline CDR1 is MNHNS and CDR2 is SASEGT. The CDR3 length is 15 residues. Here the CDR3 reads CASSSFGGGTDTQYF. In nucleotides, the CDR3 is TGTGCCAGCAGTTCCTTCGGGGGGGGAACAGATACGCAGTATTTT.

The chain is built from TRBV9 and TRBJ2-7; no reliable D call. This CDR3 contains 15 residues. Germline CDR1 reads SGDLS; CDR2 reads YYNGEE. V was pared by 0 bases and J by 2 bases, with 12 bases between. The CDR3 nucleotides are TGTGCCAGCAGCGTAGCTTCCCGCCGCCCCTACGAGCAGTACTTC. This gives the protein CASSVASRRPYEQYF.

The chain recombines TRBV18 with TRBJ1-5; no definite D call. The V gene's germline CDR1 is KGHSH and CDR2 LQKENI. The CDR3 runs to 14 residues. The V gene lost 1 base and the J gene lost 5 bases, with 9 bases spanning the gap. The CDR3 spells CASSPLAVDQPQHF. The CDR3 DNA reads TGTGCCAGCTCACCACTTGCGGTGGATCAGCCCCAGCATTTT.

The chain's CDR3 is CASSPLTGGYGYTF. As DNA, the CDR3 is TGTGCCAGCAGCCCTCTGACAGGGGGCTATGGCTACACCTTC. The chain uses TRBV7-8 and TRBJ1-2, with 9 bases fitting TRBD1. CDR1 and CDR2 (germline): SGHVS, FQNEAQ. The CDR3 is 14 residues long. V shed 5 bases, J shed 4 bases, and the junction held 5 bases outside the gene matches.

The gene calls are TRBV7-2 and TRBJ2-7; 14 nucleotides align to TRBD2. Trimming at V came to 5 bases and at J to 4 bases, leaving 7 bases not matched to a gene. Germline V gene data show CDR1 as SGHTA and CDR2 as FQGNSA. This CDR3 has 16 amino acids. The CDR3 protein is CASSPSGLAGGYEQYF. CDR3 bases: TGTGCCAGCAGCCCATCCGGACTAGCGGGAGGTTACGAGCAGTACTTC.

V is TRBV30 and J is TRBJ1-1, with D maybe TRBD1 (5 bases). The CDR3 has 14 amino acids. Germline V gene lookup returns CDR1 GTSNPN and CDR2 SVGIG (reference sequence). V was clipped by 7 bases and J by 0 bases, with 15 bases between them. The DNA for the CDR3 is TGTGCCTCGGGACGGGCCCTGATGAACACTGAAGCTTTCTTT. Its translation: CASGRALMNTEAFF. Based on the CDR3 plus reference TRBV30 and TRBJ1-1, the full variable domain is SQTIHQWPATLVQPVGSPLSLECTVEGTSNPNLYWYRQAAGRGLQLLFYSVGIGQISSEVPQNLSASRPQDRQFILSSKKLLLSDSGFYLCASGRALMNTEAFFGQGTRLTVV.

The CDR3 nucleotides read TGTGCCAGCACCCGGACAGGGGTTCAGCCCCAGCATTTT. Protein sequence: CASTRTGVQPQHF. The chain employs TRBV2 and TRBJ1-5, with TRBD1 identical over 9 bases. Germline V gene sequence: CDR1 SNHLY, CDR2 FYNNEI. The CDR3 spans 13 residues. V lost 7 bases, J lost 6 bases, and 4 bases stayed unmatched.

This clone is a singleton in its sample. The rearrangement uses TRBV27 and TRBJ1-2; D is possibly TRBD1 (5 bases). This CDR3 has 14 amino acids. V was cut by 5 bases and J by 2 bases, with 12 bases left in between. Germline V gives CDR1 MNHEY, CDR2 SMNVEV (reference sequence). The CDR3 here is CASSPLRQNYGYTF. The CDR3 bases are TGTGCCAGCAGTCCCCTCCGACAGAACTATGGCTACACCTTC.

CDR3 DNA sequence: TGTGCCATCAGTGAAGGGACAGGGGCCCTACCCCTCCACTTT. Protein sequence: CAISEGTGALPLHF. The chain uses TRBV10-3 and TRBJ1-6; 10 bases align to TRBD1. V was clipped by 3 bases and J by 12 bases; unmatched bases: 5. This CDR3 is built from 14 residues. The germline V gene encodes CDR1 ENHRY and CDR2 SYGVKD.